Following are 8 T cell receptor beta chains from one sample sequenced in a study of T cell repertoires in aging, cancer and after chemotherapy. The template was genomic DNA from peripheral blood, not RNA. Rearranged V-D-J TRB sequences were amplified with a mixed TRB-A/B primer pool. TCRdb itself ran the multiplex PCR reads through MiXCR, one entry per CDR3 protein. The profile shows 7,500 or so distinct CDR3 sequences, 35% to 50% of them singletons. Sequencing was done on a sample of blood. These receptors originate from a human donor in good health.

This chain joins TRBV4-1 and TRBJ2-7, with D tentatively TRBD1 or TRBD2 (5 bases each). This CDR3 contains 16 residues. The ends were cut back, 5 bases at V and 0 bases at J, with 17 bases in the middle. Germline V gene lookup returns CDR1 MGHRA and CDR2 YSYEKL. CDR3 in DNA: TGCGCCAGCAGCTTACCGGGACCGACAAGCTCCTACGAGCAGTACTTC. Amino acids: CASSLPGPTSSYEQYF.

In its sample, this clonotype ranks as medium-sized. The chain has TRBV29-1 and TRBJ1-2; D not certain. CDR3 length: 13 residues. CDR1 SQVTM and CDR2 ANQGSEA come from the germline V gene. V dropped 2 bases and J dropped 0 bases, with 7 bases sitting between them. In DNA form, the CDR3 reads TGCAGCGTTGAACCCCCAGCTAACTATGGCTACACCTTC. The encoded protein is CSVEPPANYGYTF.

This clonotype was seen only a few times. The CDR3 is CASSLTPQETQYF. The CDR3 nucleotides read TGTGCCAGCAGTTTAACCCCGCAAGAGACCCAGTACTTC. The chain links TRBV12-3 or TRBV12-4 to TRBJ2-5; D unresolved. This CDR3 has 13 amino acids. V shed 2 bases and J shed 2 bases, with 6 bases lying between them.

The gene calls are TRBV7-4 and TRBJ2-2; no clear D. The germline V and J ends were trimmed by 1 base and 6 bases, with 6 bases remaining between them. The CDR3 is made up of 13 amino acids. Germline V lookup: CDR1 SGHVT, CDR2 SQSDAQ. This CDR3 is CASSLVASGELFF. The CDR3 bases are TGTGCCAGCAGCTTAGTCGCGTCCGGGGAGCTGTTTTTT.

The rearrangement joins TRBV2 to TRBJ2-7; D is possibly TRBD1 (6 bases). Trimming took off 2 bases at V and 0 bases at J, with 11 bases between the two ends. The CDR3 sequence is 15 residues long. CDR1 and CDR2 from the germline V gene are SNHLY and FYNNEI. The CDR3 here is CASSETGRSSYEQYF. Written as DNA, the CDR3 is TGTGCCAGCAGTGAAACAGGGCGAAGCTCCTACGAGCAGTACTTC.

This clonotype rates as medium-sized. The chain couples TRBV29-1 to TRBJ2-1; perhaps TRBD1 as D (6 bases). V lost 6 bases and J lost 6, with 12 bases in between. The CDR3 consists of 12 residues. The germline V gene has CDR1 SQVTM and CDR2 ANQGSEA. The CDR3 bases are TGCAGCGTGCACCGAGGGGGCAATGAGCAGTTCTTC. Protein: CSVHRGGNEQFF.

The rearrangement joins TRBV29-1 to TRBJ2-1, with D possibly being TRBD1 (6 bases). The V end was cut by 6 bases, the J end by 9 bases, with 12 bases between. The CDR3 has 11 amino acids. Per germline, CDR1 SQVTM and CDR2 ANQGSEA. CDR3 sequence reads: CSVPGQIEQFF. The CDR3 DNA is TGCAGCGTCCCCGGACAGATTGAGCAGTTCTTC.

This clonotype appeared a single time. The rearrangement joins TRBV9 to TRBJ1-1, with 11 positions matching TRBD1. The CDR3 is made up of 15 amino acids. Trimming at V came to 2 bases and at J to 3 bases, leaving 3 bases not matched to a gene. The germline V gene encodes CDR1 SGDLS and CDR2 YYNGEE. The CDR3 loop is CASSVGTGGYTEAFF. The CDR3 DNA sequence: TGTGCCAGCAGCGTCGGGACAGGGGGTTACACTGAAGCTTTCTTT.